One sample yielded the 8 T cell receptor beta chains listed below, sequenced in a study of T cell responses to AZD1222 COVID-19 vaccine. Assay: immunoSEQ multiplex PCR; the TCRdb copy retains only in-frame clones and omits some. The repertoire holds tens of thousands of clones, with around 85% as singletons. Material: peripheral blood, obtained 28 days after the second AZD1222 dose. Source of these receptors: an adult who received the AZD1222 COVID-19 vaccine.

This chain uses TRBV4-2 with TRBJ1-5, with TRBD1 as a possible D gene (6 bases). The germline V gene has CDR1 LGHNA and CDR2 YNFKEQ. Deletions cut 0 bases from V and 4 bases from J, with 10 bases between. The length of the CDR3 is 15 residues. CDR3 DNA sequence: TGTGCCAGCAGCCAAGATCGGGGGGCGAATCAGCCCCAGCATTTT. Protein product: CASSQDRGANQPQHF.

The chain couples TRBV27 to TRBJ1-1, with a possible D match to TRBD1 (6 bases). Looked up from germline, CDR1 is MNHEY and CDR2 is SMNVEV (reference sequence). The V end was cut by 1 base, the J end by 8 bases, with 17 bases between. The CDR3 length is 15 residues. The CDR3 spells CASSLWGGDGREAFF. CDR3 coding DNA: TGTGCCAGCAGTTTATGGGGGGGCGACGGCCGAGAAGCTTTCTTT.

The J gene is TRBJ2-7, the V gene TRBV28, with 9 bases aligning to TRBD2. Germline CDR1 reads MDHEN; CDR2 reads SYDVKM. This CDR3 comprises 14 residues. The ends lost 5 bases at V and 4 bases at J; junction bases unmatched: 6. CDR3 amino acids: CASSLSGRKYEQYF. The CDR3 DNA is TGTGCCAGCAGTCTTAGCGGGAGAAAGTACGAGCAGTACTTC.

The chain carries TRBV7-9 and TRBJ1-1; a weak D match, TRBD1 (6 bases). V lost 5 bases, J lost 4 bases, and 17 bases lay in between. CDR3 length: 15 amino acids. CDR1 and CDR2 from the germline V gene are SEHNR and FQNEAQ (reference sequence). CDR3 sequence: CASSPSRGRGTEAFF. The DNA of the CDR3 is TGTGCCAGCAGCCCGTCCAGGGGCCGGGGCACTGAAGCTTTCTTT.

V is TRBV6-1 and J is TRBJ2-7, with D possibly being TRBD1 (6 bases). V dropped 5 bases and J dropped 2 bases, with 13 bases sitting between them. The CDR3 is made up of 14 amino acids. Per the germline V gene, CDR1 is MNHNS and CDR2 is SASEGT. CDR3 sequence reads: CASSSLRGPYEQYF. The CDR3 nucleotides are TGTGCCAGCAGTTCCCTCAGGGGCCCCTACGAGCAGTACTTC.

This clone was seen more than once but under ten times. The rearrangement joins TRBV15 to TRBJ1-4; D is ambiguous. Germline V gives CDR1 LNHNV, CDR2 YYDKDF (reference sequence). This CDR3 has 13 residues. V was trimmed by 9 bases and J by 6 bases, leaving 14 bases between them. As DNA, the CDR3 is TGTGCCACAAGAGGCCGGGCGGATGAAAAACTGTTTTTT. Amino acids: CATRGRADEKLFF.

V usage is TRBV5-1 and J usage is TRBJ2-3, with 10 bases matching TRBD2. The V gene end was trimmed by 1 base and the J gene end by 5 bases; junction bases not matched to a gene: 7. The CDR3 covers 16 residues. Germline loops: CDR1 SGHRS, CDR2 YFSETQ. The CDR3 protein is CASSLPGTSAGDTQYF. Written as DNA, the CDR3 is TGCGCCAGCAGCTTGCCCGGGACTAGCGCGGGAGATACGCAGTATTTT.

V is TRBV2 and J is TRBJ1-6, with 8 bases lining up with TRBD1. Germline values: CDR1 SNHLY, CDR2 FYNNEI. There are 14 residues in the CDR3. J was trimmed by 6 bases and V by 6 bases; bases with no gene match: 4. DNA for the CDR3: TGTGCCAGCAGGGAGGACAGGGCTAATTCACCCCTCCACTTT. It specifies CASREDRANSPLHF.